This paragraph covers one TCR beta chain sequence. Assay used: immunoSEQ multiplex PCR; TCRdb lists only in-frame clones, some missing. The sample yields approximately 150,000 clones, approximately 88% seen once. Living in 24 US areas, the participants were between about 18 and 100 years of age. Up to 2 weeks before entering the study, exposed participants had met a COVID-19 case. This sample stems from a study of blood T cell repertoires in COVID-19. CDR1 and CDR2 (germline): MGHRA, YSYEKL. CDR3 length: 13 amino acids. The V end was cut by 4 bases, the J end by 7 bases, with 11 bases between. The V gene is TRBV4-1, the J gene TRBJ1-5, with D possibly matching TRBD1 (5 bases). Sequenced sample: PBMCs or T cells enriched from blood (not recorded which). This TCR derives from a man aged 70 or older who had been exposed to COVID-19. The CDR3 region is CASSPSGAQPQHF. For the CDR3, the DNA is TGCGCCAGCAGCCCTTCTGGGGCACAGCCCCAGCATTTT.